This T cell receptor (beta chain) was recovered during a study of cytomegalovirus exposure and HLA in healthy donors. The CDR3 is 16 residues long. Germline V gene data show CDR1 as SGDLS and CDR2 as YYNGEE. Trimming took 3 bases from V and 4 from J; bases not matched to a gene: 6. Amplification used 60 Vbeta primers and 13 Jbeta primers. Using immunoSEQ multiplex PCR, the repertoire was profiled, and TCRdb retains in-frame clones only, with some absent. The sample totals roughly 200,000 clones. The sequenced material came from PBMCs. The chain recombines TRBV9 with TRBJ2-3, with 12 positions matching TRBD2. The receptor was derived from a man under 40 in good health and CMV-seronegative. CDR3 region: CASSAYGLAGPDTQYF. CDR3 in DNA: TGTGCCAGCAGCGCCTACGGACTAGCGGGACCAGATACGCAGTATTTT.